This T cell receptor beta chain was identified in a study of early stage breast cancer tumors. Study information: ER+/PR+/HER2- status applied to about 70% of the 16 invasive breast tumors.

Per germline, CDR1 SGHRS and CDR2 YFSETQ. This CDR3 spans 14 amino acids. Trimming took off 0 bases at V and 1 base at J, with 7 bases between the two ends. Clones were read by immunoSEQ multiplex PCR, and TCRdb kept only the in-frame ones, dropping some. Counted here are fewer than 80,000 clones, approximately 80% occurring once; the ten biggest clones make up around 4.7%. J is TRBJ1-1 and V is TRBV5-1; D is undetermined. Sequencing was carried out using blood. The clonotype comes from a middle-aged person with breast cancer. This chain's CDR3 is CASSLVGGNTEAFF. CDR3 nucleotides: TGCGCCAGCAGCTTGGTGGGCGGGAACACTGAAGCTTTCTTT.